This T cell receptor (beta chain) originates from a study of blood T cell repertoires in COVID-19. Study summary: Samples taken during acute and convalescent COVID-19 were collected in the United States, Italy and Spain. The cDNA or gDNA used as material had been derived from T cells, B-cell-depleted T cells, or PBMCs.

Original data processing: Reference gene primer amplification gave estimated nucleated cell counts. The repertoire was sequenced with immunoSEQ multiplex PCR; TCRdb's copy has only in-frame clones and lacks some. Clone size and the V and J calls come from that table; the DNA yielded D and trimming. The sample lists approximately 140,000 clones, under 85% seen once, with roughly 10% in the top ten. The V and J ends lost 6 bases and 8 bases, in that order; junction bases with no gene match: 1. Germline V gene data show CDR1 as LNHDA and CDR2 as SQIVND (reference sequence). The CDR3 runs to 11 residues.

The rearrangement uses TRBV19 and TRBJ2-1, with 7 bases matching TRBD2. This clonotype was obtained from a middle-aged man with active or convalescent COVID-19. The sample comprised peripheral blood. CDR3 sequence reads: CASRGGDEQFF. The CDR3 DNA sequence: TGTGCCAGTAGGGGGGGGGATGAGCAGTTCTTC.